The following is a T cell receptor beta chain sequence with its context. The CDR3 runs to 13 residues. From germline, CDR1 is MNHEY and CDR2 SMNVEV (reference sequence). The V and J ends lost 5 bases and 10 bases respectively, with 12 bases between them. This sample was included in a study of blood T cell repertoires in COVID-19. About the research overall: Acute-phase and convalescent COVID-19 samples originated in the United States, Italy and Spain.

As originally analysed: Estimated nucleated cell counts came from reference gene primer amplification. The assay was immunoSEQ multiplex PCR, and TCRdb's table has in-frame clones only and misses some. Clone size and the V and J calls come from that table; the DNA yielded D and trimming. The table has 180,000 or so clones, around 80% seen once. The TCR originated in a woman aged 80 or over with COVID-19, enrolled during active disease. This chain joins TRBV27 and TRBJ1-6, with D maybe TRBD1 (6 bases). The sequencing sample was made of peripheral blood. The DNA of the CDR3 is TGTGCCAGCAGTGAACGGGACACCTCACCCCTCCACTTT. Its protein is CASSERDTSPLHF.